This TCR beta chain appears in the sequencing data of a study of lymphopenia after photon versus proton radiotherapy. This clone has just a few counts. Assay: immunoSEQ multiplex PCR; the TCRdb copy retains only in-frame clones and omits some. The table has 160,000 or so clones, approximately 90% seen once; the top ten hold approximately 4.8%. There are 15 residues in the CDR3. CDR1 and CDR2 (germline): MDHEN, SYDVKM. V was shortened by 4 bases and J by 1 base, with 13 bases between the two germline ends. This receptor was identified in a man aged 45-65 years with gastric cancer. The rearrangement joins TRBV28 to TRBJ1-1; a weak D match, TRBD1 (6 bases). Sequencing was performed on peripheral blood, taken from a patient treated with photon-based radiotherapy. CDR3 sequence reads: CASSWSTGPNTEAFF. CDR3 bases: TGTGCCAGCAGTTGGTCTACAGGGCCGAACACTGAAGCTTTCTTT.